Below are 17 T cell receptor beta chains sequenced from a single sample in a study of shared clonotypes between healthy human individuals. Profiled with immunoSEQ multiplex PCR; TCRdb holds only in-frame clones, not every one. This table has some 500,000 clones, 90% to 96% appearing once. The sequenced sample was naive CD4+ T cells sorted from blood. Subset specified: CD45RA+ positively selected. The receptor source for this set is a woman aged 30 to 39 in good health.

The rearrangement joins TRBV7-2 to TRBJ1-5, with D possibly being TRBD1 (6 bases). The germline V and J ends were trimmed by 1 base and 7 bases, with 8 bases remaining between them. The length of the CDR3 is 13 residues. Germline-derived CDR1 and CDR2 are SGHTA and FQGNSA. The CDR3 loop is CASSLEGDQPQHF. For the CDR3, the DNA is TGTGCCAGCAGCTTAGAGGGGGACCAGCCCCAGCATTTT.

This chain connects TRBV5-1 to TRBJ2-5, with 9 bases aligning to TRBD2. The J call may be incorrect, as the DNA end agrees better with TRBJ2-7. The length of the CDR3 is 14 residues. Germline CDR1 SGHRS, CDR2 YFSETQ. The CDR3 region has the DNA TGCGCCAGCAGCTTTAGCGGGAGTGCGAACGAGCAGTACTTC. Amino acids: CASSFSGSANEQYF.

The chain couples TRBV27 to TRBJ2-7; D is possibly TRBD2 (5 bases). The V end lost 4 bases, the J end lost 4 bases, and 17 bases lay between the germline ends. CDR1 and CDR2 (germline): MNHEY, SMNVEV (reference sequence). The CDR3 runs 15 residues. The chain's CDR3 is CASSSPSSSGYEQYF. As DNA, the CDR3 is TGTGCCAGCAGTTCACCCTCCAGTTCGGGATACGAGCAGTACTTC.

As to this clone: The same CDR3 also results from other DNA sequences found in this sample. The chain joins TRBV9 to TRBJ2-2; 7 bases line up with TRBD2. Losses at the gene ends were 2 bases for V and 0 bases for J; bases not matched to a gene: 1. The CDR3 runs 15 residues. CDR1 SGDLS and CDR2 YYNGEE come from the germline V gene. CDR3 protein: CASSVRGTNTGELFF. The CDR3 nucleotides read TGTGCCAGCAGCGTGCGGGGGACGAACACCGGGGAGCTGTTTTTT.

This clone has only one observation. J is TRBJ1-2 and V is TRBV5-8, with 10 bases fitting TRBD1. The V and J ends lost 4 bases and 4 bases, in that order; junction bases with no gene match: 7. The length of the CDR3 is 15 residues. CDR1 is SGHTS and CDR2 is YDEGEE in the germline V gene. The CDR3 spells CASSQTGGVSYGYTF. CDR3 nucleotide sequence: TGTGCCAGCAGCCAGACAGGGGGCGTAAGCTATGGCTACACCTTC.

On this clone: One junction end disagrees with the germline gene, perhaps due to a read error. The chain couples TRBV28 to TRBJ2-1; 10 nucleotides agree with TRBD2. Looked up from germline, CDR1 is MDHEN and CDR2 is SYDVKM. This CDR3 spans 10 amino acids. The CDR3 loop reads CASSGTSAVF. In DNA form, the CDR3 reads TGTGCCAGCAGTGGGACTAGCGCCGTCTTC.

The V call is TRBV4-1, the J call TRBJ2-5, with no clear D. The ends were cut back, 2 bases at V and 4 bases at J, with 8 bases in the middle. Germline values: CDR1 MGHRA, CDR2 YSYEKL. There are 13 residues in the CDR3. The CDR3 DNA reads TGCGCCAGCAGCCAACGGTGGGGAGAGACCCAGTACTTC. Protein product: CASSQRWGETQYF.

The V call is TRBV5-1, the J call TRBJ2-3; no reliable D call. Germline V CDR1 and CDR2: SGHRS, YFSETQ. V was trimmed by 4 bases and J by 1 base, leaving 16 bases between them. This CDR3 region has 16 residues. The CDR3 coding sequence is TGCGCCAGCAGCATGGGATTGGGCCCTGGCACAGATACGCAGTATTTT. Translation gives CASSMGLGPGTDTQYF.

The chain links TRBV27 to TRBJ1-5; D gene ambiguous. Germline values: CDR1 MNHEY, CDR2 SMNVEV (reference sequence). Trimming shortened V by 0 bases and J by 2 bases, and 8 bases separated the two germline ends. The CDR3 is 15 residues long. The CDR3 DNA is TGTGCCAGCAGTTTATCGTGGGGTGGCAATCAGCCCCAGCATTTT. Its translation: CASSLSWGGNQPQHF.

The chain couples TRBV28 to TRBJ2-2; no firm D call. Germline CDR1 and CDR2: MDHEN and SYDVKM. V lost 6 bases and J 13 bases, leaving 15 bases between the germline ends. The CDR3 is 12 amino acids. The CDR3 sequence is CASSLDFGRLFF. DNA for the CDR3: TGTGCCAGCAGCTTGGATTTCGGGCGGCTGTTTTTT.

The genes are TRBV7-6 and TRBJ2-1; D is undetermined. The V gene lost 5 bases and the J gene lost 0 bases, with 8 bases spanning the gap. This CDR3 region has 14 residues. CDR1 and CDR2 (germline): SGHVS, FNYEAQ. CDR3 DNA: TGTGCCAGCAGCCCCTCCCGCTCCTACAATGAGCAGTTCTTC. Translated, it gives CASSPSRSYNEQFF.

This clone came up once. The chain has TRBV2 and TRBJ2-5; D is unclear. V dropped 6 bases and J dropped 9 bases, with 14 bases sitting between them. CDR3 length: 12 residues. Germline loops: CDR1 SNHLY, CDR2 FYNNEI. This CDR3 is CASSRGPRPQYF. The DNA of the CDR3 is TGTGCCAGCAGCAGAGGTCCAAGGCCCCAGTACTTC.

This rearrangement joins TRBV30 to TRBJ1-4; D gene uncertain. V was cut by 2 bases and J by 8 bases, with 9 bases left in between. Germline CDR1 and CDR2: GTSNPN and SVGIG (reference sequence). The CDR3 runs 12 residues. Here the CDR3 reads CAWSWRREKLFF. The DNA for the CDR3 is TGTGCCTGGAGTTGGCGGAGGGAAAAACTGTTTTTT.

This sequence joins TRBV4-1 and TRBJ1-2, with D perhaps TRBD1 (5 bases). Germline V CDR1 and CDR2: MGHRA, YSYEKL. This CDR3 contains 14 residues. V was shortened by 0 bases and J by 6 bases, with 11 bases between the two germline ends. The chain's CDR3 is CASSQESRVHGYTF. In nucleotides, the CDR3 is TGCGCCAGCAGCCAAGAGTCCAGGGTCCATGGCTACACCTTC.

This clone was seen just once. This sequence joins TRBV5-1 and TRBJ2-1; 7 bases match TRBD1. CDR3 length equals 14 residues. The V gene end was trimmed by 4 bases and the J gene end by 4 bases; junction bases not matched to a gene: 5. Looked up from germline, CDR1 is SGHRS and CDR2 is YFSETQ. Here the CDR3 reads CASSPTGLYNEQFF. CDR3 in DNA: TGCGCCAGCAGCCCGACAGGGCTGTACAATGAGCAGTTCTTC.

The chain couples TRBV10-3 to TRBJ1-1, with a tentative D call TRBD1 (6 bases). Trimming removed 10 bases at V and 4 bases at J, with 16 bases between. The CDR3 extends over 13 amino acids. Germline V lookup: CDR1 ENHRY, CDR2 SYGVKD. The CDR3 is CATRGLTGTEAFF. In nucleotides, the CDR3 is TGTGCCACCAGGGGCCTCACAGGCACTGAAGCTTTCTTT.

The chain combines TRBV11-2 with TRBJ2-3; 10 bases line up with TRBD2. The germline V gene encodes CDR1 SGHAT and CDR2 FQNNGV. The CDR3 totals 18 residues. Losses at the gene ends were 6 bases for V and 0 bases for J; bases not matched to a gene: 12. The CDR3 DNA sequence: TGTGCCAGCAGGCCCCTGCGACTAGCGGGTCTTAGCACAGATACGCAGTATTTT. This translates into CASRPLRLAGLSTDTQYF.